These T cell receptor beta chains were read from a single sample in a study of PD-1 blockade in classical Hodgkin lymphoma. The repertoire was sequenced with immunoSEQ multiplex PCR; TCRdb's copy has only in-frame clones and lacks some. The sample yields 21,000 or so clones, around four fifths seen once. Source: peripheral blood mononuclear cells (PBMCs), taken before the second cycle of nivolumab. These receptors were taken from a human donor with classical Hodgkin lymphoma. Both conserved end residues are part of each CDR3. The order of the fields is D gene, clone size, V gene, J gene, CDR3 protein, CDR3 DNA. The D gene is left open where the match is weak. A clone size is listed for some rows: how often the clone was seen (once, few, many), or a class if it is expanded.

.	.	TRBV6-5	TRBJ1-1	CASHTRRENTEAFF	TGTGCCAGCCATACTCGTAGGGAGAACACTGAAGCTTTCTTT
TRBD2	.	TRBV9	TRBJ2-3	CASSPTRRGGRTDTQYF	TGTGCCAGCAGCCCGACTCGCCGGGGCGGGAGAACAGATACGCAGTATTTT
TRBD1	.	TRBV10-2	TRBJ2-7	CASRGQGAGEQYF	TGCGCCAGCAGGGGACAGGGGGCTGGCGAGCAGTACTTC
.	.	TRBV6-1	TRBJ1-1	CASNLRGDGTEAFF	TGTGCCAGCAACTTGAGAGGAGACGGCACTGAAGCTTTCTTT
TRBD1	.	TRBV5-1	TRBJ1-2	CASSLAGRQGAFGYTF	TGCGCCAGCAGCTTGGCCGGACGGCAGGGGGCTTTTGGCTACACCTTC
.	.	TRBV5-6	TRBJ1-2	CASSLDMPNGYTF	TGTGCCAGCAGCTTGGACATGCCTAATGGCTACACCTTC
.	.	TRBV10-3	TRBJ2-7	CAISESSGNEQYF	TGTGCCATCAGTGAGTCGAGTGGCAACGAGCAGTACTTC
.	.	TRBV7-9	TRBJ1-1	CASSPPVLDTEAFF	TGTGCCAGCAGCCCCCCGGTTTTGGACACTGAAGCTTTCTTT
.	.	TRBV5-1	TRBJ2-7	CASSLPSGDEQYF	TGCGCCAGCAGCTTGCCCTCAGGGGACGAGCAGTACTTC
.	.	TRBV7-9	TRBJ2-3	CASSHRQPGDTQYF	TGTGCCAGCAGCCATCGACAGCCAGGGGATACGCAGTATTTT
.	once	TRBV7-9	TRBJ2-7	CASTSWDTNYEQYF	TGTGCCAGCACCTCATGGGACACTAACTACGAGCAGTACTTC
.	.	TRBV2	TRBJ1-1	CASNDLRDTEAFF	TGTGCCAGCAACGACCTCCGCGACACTGAAGCTTTCTTT
.	few	TRBV19	TRBJ1-1	CASTQGPGEAFF	TGTGCCAGTACCCAAGGTCCAGGTGAAGCTTTCTTT
.	few	TRBV5-1	TRBJ1-4	CASSFLSGGKVEKLFF	TGCGCCAGCAGCTTCCTCTCGGGGGGGAAAGTCGAAAAACTGTTTTTT